A selection of T cell receptor beta chains follows, all from one sample in a study of Ad26.COV2.S vaccination and SARS-CoV-2 variants. Assay: immunoSEQ multiplex PCR; the TCRdb copy retains only in-frame clones and omits some. The data show over 400,000 clones, 90% seen once. The material was peripheral blood, obtained in a trial of Ad26.COV2.S vaccine versus placebo. The receptors derive from a person between 18 and 65 years old who received the Ad26.COV2.S COVID-19 vaccine or a placebo. Each CDR3 is given with its conserved first and last residue. The order of the fields is D gene, V gene, J gene, clone size, CDR3 DNA, CDR3 protein. A D gene is named only where the DNA matches it firmly. Clone size is not always given. Where it is, it says once, few, many or a class for expanded clones.

D: TRBD1
V: TRBV7-3
J: TRBJ1-1
size: once
DNA: TGTGCCAGCAGCCCGAACCCGGGACAGCTTAGTGAAGCTTTCTTT
CDR3: CASSPNPGQLSEAFF

D: TRBD1
V: TRBV2
J: TRBJ1-5
size: .
DNA: TGTGCCAGCATGAGGAGGACAGGGATTGCTCAGCCCCAGCATTTT
CDR3: CASMRRTGIAQPQHF

D: .
V: TRBV11-2
J: TRBJ1-4
size: .
DNA: TGTGCCAGCAGCTACACCTACCGGGCAGCGGGAGGTGAAAAACTGTTTTTT
CDR3: CASSYTYRAAGGEKLFF

D: TRBD2
V: TRBV7-2
J: TRBJ2-7
size: .
DNA: TGTGCCAGCAGCCGTAGCGCTGGCGGGGGGCGTGAGCAGTACTTC
CDR3: CASSRSAGGGREQYF

D: TRBD1
V: TRBV28
J: TRBJ2-2
size: .
DNA: TGTGCCAGCGCAGAAAGGACAGGGAGCGGGGAGCTGTTTTTT
CDR3: CASAERTGSGELFF

D: TRBD1
V: TRBV5-6
J: TRBJ2-7
size: .
DNA: TGTGCCAGCAGCTTGGGGACAGGGTTGTACGAGCAGTACTTC
CDR3: CASSLGTGLYEQYF

D: .
V: TRBV5-1
J: TRBJ1-3
size: .
DNA: TGCGCCAGCAGCCTCCGAGGGAATGAGGCGGACACCATATATTTT
CDR3: CASSLRGNEADTIYF

D: TRBD1
V: TRBV28
J: TRBJ2-3
size: .
DNA: TGTGCCAGCAGTACTCGGACAGGGGGCGCTGAGGATACGCAGTATTTT
CDR3: CASSTRTGGAEDTQYF

D: .
V: TRBV3-1/TRBV3-2
J: TRBJ1-2
size: once
DNA: TGTGCCAGCAGCCAGGGGCGGAACTCTAACTATGGCTACACCTTC
CDR3: CASSQGRNSNYGYTF

D: TRBD2
V: TRBV11-3
J: TRBJ2-3
size: .
DNA: TGTGCCAGCAGCTCCCCTCGGGAGGGTCGAGATACGCAGTATTTT
CDR3: CASSSPREGRDTQYF

D: .
V: TRBV12-3/TRBV12-4
J: TRBJ2-1
size: .
DNA: TGTGCCAGCAGTTTAGCGTCGAGGTATGAGCAGTTCTTC
CDR3: CASSLASRYEQFF

D: .
V: TRBV27
J: TRBJ1-5
size: once
DNA: TGTGCCAGCAGTCAACGACGCAATCAGCCCCAGCATTTT
CDR3: CASSQRRNQPQHF

D: TRBD1
V: TRBV5-1
J: TRBJ1-5
size: .
DNA: TGCGCCAGCAGTCCTACAGGGGGCGCCCGCCAGCCCCAGCATTTT
CDR3: CASSPTGGARQPQHF

D: .
V: TRBV5-8
J: TRBJ2-7
size: .
DNA: TGTGCCAGCAGCTTGGTGGTTGGGCCGACAGACGAGCAGTACTTC
CDR3: CASSLVVGPTDEQYF

D: .
V: TRBV5-1
J: TRBJ2-2
size: .
DNA: TGCGCCAGCAGCTTGACCTGGGACTACACCGGGGAGCTGTTTTTT
CDR3: CASSLTWDYTGELFF

D: .
V: TRBV5-1
J: TRBJ2-1
size: .
DNA: TGCGCCAGCAGCTTCAGCGGTTACAATGAGCAGTTCTTC
CDR3: CASSFSGYNEQFF

D: TRBD2
V: TRBV19
J: TRBJ2-1
size: .
DNA: TGTGCCAGTAGTATAACACTAGCGGGAATCAATGAGCAGTTCTTC
CDR3: CASSITLAGINEQFF

D: .
V: TRBV19
J: TRBJ2-5
size: once
DNA: TGTGCCAGTATGTCGTACGGGGAGACCCAGTACTTC
CDR3: CASMSYGETQYF